One T cell receptor beta chain is described in this entry. No cognate antigen has been identified for it. Base qualities are not recorded, but no much larger clone differs from it by a single base. The entry originates in a study of CD8+ T cells in alopecia areata (dated by TCRdb to 2017 to 2018). Turning to the overall study: The treated patients took part in an open-label pilot trial in which moderate-to-severe alopecia areata was treated with oral tofacitinib at 5 to 10 mg twice daily. High-throughput TCRbeta sequencing was used to examine T cell clonal expansion in alopecia areata in both the C3H/HeJ mouse model and human patients. The SALT score, which quantifies the percentage of affected scalp surface area, was used to measure disease severity in treated patients. Patients stayed on tofacitinib for 6 to 18 months and then had 6 months of follow-up off drug so that delayed response and recurrence could be assessed. RNA came from the PAXgene miRNA kit for fixed scalp, the miRNeasy kit for PBMCs, and the RNeasy kit for mouse skin. Scalp clonality was compared across normal scalp (n=4), patchy alopecia areata scalp (n=8), and alopecia totalis/universalis scalp (n=8). TCRbeta CDR3 regions were amplified by immunoSEQ multiplex PCR using 35 Vbeta forward and 13 Jbeta reverse primers. On the human side, TCRbeta sequencing was run on scalp tissue and on sorted CD4+ and CD8+ peripheral blood T cells from healthy controls and from alopecia areata patients with either patchy or totalis/universalis disease. Tofacitinib-treated patients had biopsies at baseline and at 4 and 24 weeks of treatment, with a later scalp biopsy in several patients.

The library was built by means of the immunoSEQ multiplex PCR assay. For TCR sequencing, RNA was extracted from every sample and reverse transcribed into cDNA to serve as template. First-strand cDNA was synthesized with SuperScript III using a 2:1 mix of oligo-dT and random hexamers. A synthetic immune receptor repertoire was used to measure amplification bias, and any remaining bias was corrected computationally. The published analysis was carried out like this. Raw reads were preprocessed for error removal, and CDR3 was defined according to IMGT conventions as running from the conserved cysteine to phenylalanine. To get clonality, Shannon entropy was normalized by log2 of the number of productive unique TCRs and the result was subtracted from 1. Whether scalp clones were CD4 or CD8 was inferred by matching scalp TCRbeta sequences against CD4 and CD8 repertoires sorted from blood. The source is immuneACCESS, and TCRdb retained only in-frame sequences with V and J called. Part of the clones is not carried over; for the studies checked, unresolved V genes explain less than half of this, and the remainder is unexplained. The V and J calls and clone size come from that table; D and trimming were worked out from the DNA. This sample has approximately 280,000 clones in its table, and about 62% of those were observed once. The top ten constitute 1.8% of the sample.

The CDR3 spans 16 residues, from the cysteine through the phenylalanine. CDR3 DNA is the only sequence kept; it has 48 bases, read in frame from the first base. Trimming costs V 0 bases and J 0 bases, and their ends lie 12 bases apart. CDR1 and CDR2, per the germline V gene, are SGHDT and YYEEEE. Study-wide findings and limitations: During tofacitinib treatment, many expanded lesional clones remained in scalp and blood, and this persistence may partly explain relapse after treatment is stopped. Unlike mouse skin, where gammadelta T cells dominate, normal human skin contains resident alphabeta T cells that get sequenced too, which complicates analysis of the scalp TCR repertoire. Compared with normal scalp, lesional scalp, particularly in alopecia totalis/universalis, had higher clonality and more expanded CD8+ clones, which suggests antigenic drive. Compared with mice, TCR sequences shared between patients were less clear, possibly partly because of HLA diversity across the patient population. The treated cohort was small, with a single nonresponder, so links between baseline CD8+ expansion and response need larger studies. With tofacitinib, both scalp clonality and the number of expanded CD8+ clones among the top 100 scalp clones went down significantly.

This specimen's time point label, interpreted: 24 weeks on oral tofacitinib. The treatment or condition label, read with the paper, signifies: oral pan-JAK inhibitor, 5-10 mg twice daily. Lesional scalp punch biopsies and peripheral blood were obtained from alopecia areata patients. PBMCs were isolated by density centrifugation and stained for CD3, CD4 and CD8, and CD4+ and CD8+ T cells were sorted on a FACSAria. The TCR comes from a human donor with alopecia areata. The V gene is TRBV5-6 and the J gene is TRBJ1-1; the D gene is perhaps TRBD1, from 5 matching bases. The material sequenced was CD4+ T cells sorted from blood, taken at week 24, from a patient treated with tofacitinib. Here the CDR3 is given as CASSLEGHQMNTEAFF. The nucleotide sequence reads TGTGCCAGCAGCTTGGAGGGGCACCAGATGAACACTGAAGCTTTCTTT.